This note documents a single TCR beta chain sequence. Its antigen is unidentified. Sequenced by immunoSEQ multiplex PCR; TCRdb stores in-frame clones only, minus some. The sample consists of more than 150,000 clones, over 75% of them appearing once. The data belong to a study of T cell responses to AZD1222 COVID-19 vaccine. Study at large: Some second doses came at about 4 weeks and others at about 12 weeks; these were pooled. General observations from the study: CD4 TCRs linked to vaccination spanned spike, dominating at 160-218 and 743-854. In the spike-specific TCR repertoire, nearly half reportedly target unmutated variant regions.

V was cut by 2 bases and J by 5 bases, with 12 bases left in between. This CDR3 is 14 amino acids long. CDR1 and CDR2 from the germline V gene are ENHRY and SYGVKD. Sequencing was performed on peripheral blood, taken on day 0 of AZD1222 vaccination. The V and J genes are TRBV10-3 and TRBJ1-2; no clear D gene. This TCR was sampled from an adult in good health. CDR3 DNA sequence: TGTGCCATCAGTGAGACAACAGAGCTTTATGGCTACACCTTC. Its translation: CAISETTELYGYTF.